These 15 T cell receptor beta chains originate from one sample sequenced in a study of blood T cell repertoires in COVID-19. TCRdb's copy holds only in-frame clones and misses some; the assay was immunoSEQ multiplex PCR. Among 70,000 to 95,000 clones listed, more than 65% were seen once. Sequencing used peripheral blood. These receptors were taken from a human donor in a cohort sampled during active COVID-19.

V and J are TRBV9 and TRBJ2-1; tentatively, D is TRBD1 (6 bases). CDR3 length: 13 amino acids. V was trimmed by 4 bases and J by 9 bases, leaving 14 bases between them. The germline V gene has CDR1 SGDLS and CDR2 YYNGEE. CDR3 region: CASSSQGSGEQFF. The CDR3 DNA reads TGTGCCAGCAGCTCACAGGGATCTGGTGAGCAGTTCTTC.

This clone is a singleton in its sample. CDR3: CASSSELAAFYNEQFF. As DNA, the CDR3 is TGTGCCAGCAGTTCCGAACTAGCGGCCTTCTACAATGAGCAGTTCTTC. V and J are TRBV25-1 and TRBJ2-1; 8 nucleotides match TRBD2. This CDR3 has 16 residues. V gave up 5 bases and J gave up 3 bases; unmatched junction bases: 9. Germline CDR1 MGHDK, CDR2 SYGVNS. Using reference TRBV25-1 and TRBJ2-1 for the parts outside the CDR3, the full variable domain is EADIYQTPRYLVIGTGKKITLECSQTMGHDKMYWYQQDPGMELHLIHYSYGVNSTEKGDLSSESTVSRIRTEHFPLTLESARPSHTSQYLCASSSELAAFYNEQFFGPGTRLTVL.

The rearrangement links TRBV6-1 to TRBJ1-6; 10 positions match TRBD1. The trim removed 0 bases at V and 10 bases at J, leaving 3 bases unmatched. CDR1 and CDR2 (germline): MNHNS, SASEGT. CDR3 length equals 15 residues. The CDR3 is CASSEAPGQGSPLHF. The CDR3 nucleotides read TGTGCCAGCAGTGAAGCTCCGGGACAGGGGTCACCCCTCCACTTT.

This chain links TRBV7-9 with TRBJ2-3; D possibly corresponds to TRBD2 (6 bases). Deletions cut 7 bases from V and 3 bases from J, with 14 bases between. CDR1 SEHNR and CDR2 FQNEAQ come from the germline V gene (reference sequence). The CDR3 length is 14 residues. The CDR3 reads CASTNDGGTDTQYF. CDR3 DNA sequence: TGTGCCAGCACCAATGACGGGGGTACAGATACGCAGTATTTT.

This chain links TRBV15 with TRBJ2-1; 7 nucleotides match TRBD2. The J segment lost 10 bases and the V segment lost 5 bases, leaving 17 bases of the junction unmatched. The CDR3 is 16 amino acids. The V gene's germline CDR1 is LNHNV and CDR2 YYDKDF (reference sequence). In DNA form, the CDR3 reads TGTGCCACCAGCGAGCGGGGCGGGGTCCCTCTGGGCGAGCAGTTCTTC. This sequence encodes CATSERGGVPLGEQFF.

The chain joins TRBV28 to TRBJ2-1, with D maybe TRBD1 (6 bases). V was clipped by 6 bases and J by 1 base, with 13 bases between them. Per the germline V gene, CDR1 is MDHEN and CDR2 is SYDVKM. The CDR3 spans 15 residues. The CDR3 nucleotides read TGTGCCAGCAGCCGCCCCGGGACATCCTACAATGAGCAGTTCTTC. Translation gives CASSRPGTSYNEQFF.

The chain couples TRBV6-2 or TRBV6-3 to TRBJ2-3; TRBD2 matches 9 bases. Germline CDR1 and CDR2: MNHEY and SVGEGT. After removal of 4 bases from V and 6 bases from J, the junction contained 5 bases not matched to a gene. The CDR3 contains 14 residues. The CDR3 DNA follows: TGTGCCAGCAGTTTCGTAGCGGGAGCGGATACGCAGTATTTT. This gives the protein CASSFVAGADTQYF.

This clone was recorded a few times. V is TRBV28 and J is TRBJ1-5, with 7 bases fitting TRBD1. J lost 3 bases, V lost 6 bases, and 8 bases had no gene match. CDR1 and CDR2 (germline): MDHEN, SYDVKM. The CDR3 loop spans 15 amino acids. CDR3 amino acids: CASRSGTAYNQPQHF. DNA for the CDR3: TGTGCCAGCAGGTCCGGGACAGCCTACAATCAGCCCCAGCATTTT.

This chain uses TRBV5-1 with TRBJ2-1, with a weak D call TRBD2 (7 bases). Germline values: CDR1 SGHRS, CDR2 YFSETQ. This CDR3 is 18 amino acids long. V gave up 4 bases and J gave up 10 bases, with 30 bases separating them. CDR3 DNA: TGCGCCAGCAGCCTGGGGGCGGTAGCGGGCCGAAGGGCTAGCGAGCAGTTCTTC. Translating it yields CASSLGAVAGRRASEQFF.

This clone was counted once. The chain joins TRBV28 to TRBJ1-5; a possible D gene is TRBD1 (6 bases). Trimming removed 2 bases at V and 11 bases at J, with 13 bases between. The germline V gene has CDR1 MDHEN and CDR2 SYDVKM. The CDR3 runs 13 residues. The CDR3 reads CASSLGGAVSQHF. As DNA, the CDR3 is TGTGCCAGCAGTTTAGGGGGGGCAGTGTCCCAGCATTTT.

V gene TRBV10-3 combines with J gene TRBJ1-1; 9 bases fit TRBD1. The CDR3 contains 13 residues. V dropped 10 bases and J dropped 7; count of bases not matched to a gene: 10. Germline V gives CDR1 ENHRY, CDR2 SYGVKD. CDR3 sequence (DNA): TGTGCCACCGACTCAGGACAGGGGAATGAAGCTTTCTTT. It specifies CATDSGQGNEAFF.

The genes are TRBV3-1 (or the pseudogene TRBV3-2) and TRBJ1-1; D may be TRBD1 (5 bases). Trimming cost V 4 bases and J 0 bases, with 15 bases left between them. CDR3 length: 16 residues. Germline loops: CDR1 LGHDT, CDR2 YNNKEL (reference sequence). DNA for the CDR3: TGTGCCAGCAGCCTAAGGAAGGGGCTCATGAACACTGAAGCTTTCTTT. Its protein is CASSLRKGLMNTEAFF.

The table lists this clone with a count of one. The J gene is TRBJ1-2, the V gene TRBV28; D ambiguous. Germline V CDR1 and CDR2: MDHEN, SYDVKM. V was shortened by 2 bases and J by 5 bases, with 12 bases between the two germline ends. This CDR3 is built from 14 residues. CDR3 in amino acids: CASSLESVGYGYTF. The DNA of the CDR3 is TGTGCCAGCAGTTTAGAGTCGGTCGGTTATGGCTACACCTTC.

The V gene is TRBV11-3, the J gene TRBJ2-3; the match to TRBD2 covers 10 bases. The ends lost 5 bases at V and 2 bases at J; junction bases unmatched: 4. CDR3 length: 15 residues. The germline CDR1 and CDR2 sequences are SGHNT and YENEEA. The CDR3: CASSLGLADTDTQYF. CDR3 DNA: TGTGCCAGCAGCCTTGGACTAGCGGACACAGATACGCAGTATTTT.

This clone appeared once. This chain uses TRBV6-5 with TRBJ1-3; the match to TRBD1 covers 7 bases. The CDR3 loop spans 14 amino acids. V shed 7 bases and J 5 bases; nucleotides not matched to a gene: 8. Germline V lookup: CDR1 MNHEY, CDR2 SVGAGI. The CDR3 loop is CASMGDRPRNTIYF. CDR3 sequence (DNA): TGTGCCAGCATGGGGGACAGACCTCGAAACACCATATATTTT.